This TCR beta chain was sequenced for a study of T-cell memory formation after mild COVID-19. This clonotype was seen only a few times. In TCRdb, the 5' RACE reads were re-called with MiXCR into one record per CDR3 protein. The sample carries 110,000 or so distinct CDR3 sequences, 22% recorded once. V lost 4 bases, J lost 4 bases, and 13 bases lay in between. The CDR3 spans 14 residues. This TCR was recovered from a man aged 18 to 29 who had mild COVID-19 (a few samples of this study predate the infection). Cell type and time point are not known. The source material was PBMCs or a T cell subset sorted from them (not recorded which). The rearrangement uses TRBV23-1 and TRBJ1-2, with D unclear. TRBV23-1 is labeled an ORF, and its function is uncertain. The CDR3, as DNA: TGCGCCAGCAGTCCCTACGAACTATTCTATGGCTACACCTTC. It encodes CASSPYELFYGYTF.